These 17 T cell receptor beta chains were all obtained from the same sample, sequenced in a study of blood T cell repertoires in COVID-19. Profiled with immunoSEQ multiplex PCR; TCRdb holds only in-frame clones, not every one. Of some 240,000 clones listed, around 90% are singletons. Sample: peripheral blood. Every receptor here comes from a man aged 55 to 70 who had recovered from COVID-19.

The chain uses TRBV7-2 and TRBJ2-1; D gene uncertain. The CDR3 is made up of 13 amino acids. Germline CDR1 is SGHTA and CDR2 is FQGNSA. V was cut by 0 bases and J by 13 bases, with 13 bases left in between. CDR3 in DNA: TGTGCCAGCAGCTTAGCGCTAACTGGGCTACAGTTCTTC. Encoded protein: CASSLALTGLQFF.

Comments on this clone: This CDR3 is also generated by other DNA sequences in the sample. The J gene is TRBJ1-1, the V gene TRBV5-1; TRBD1 matches 7 bases. The CDR3 contains 14 residues. J lost 2 bases, V lost 5 bases, and 6 bases had no gene match. CDR1 is SGHRS, CDR2 YFSETQ, per germline. Here the CDR3 reads CASSLQGGNTEAFF. CDR3 nucleotides: TGCGCCAGCAGTCTGCAGGGGGGAAACACTGAAGCTTTCTTT.

The chain is built from TRBV5-1 and TRBJ1-2, with a tentative D call TRBD1 (6 bases). V dropped 0 bases and J dropped 2 bases, with 8 bases sitting between them. The CDR3 loop spans 14 amino acids. Germline V gene sequence: CDR1 SGHRS, CDR2 YFSETQ. The DNA of the CDR3 is TGCGCCAGCAGCTTGGTGGGGGCAAACTATGGCTACACCTTC. This translates into CASSLVGANYGYTF.

Only one count was recorded for this clone. The chain is built from TRBV21-1 and TRBJ1-4. TRBV21-1 has pseudogene status. There are 16 residues in the CDR3. CDR3 nucleotides: TGTGCCAGCAGCAAACAGAAGAGGTCGGCTAATGAAAAACTGTTTTTT. The encoded protein is CASSKQKRSANEKLFF.

V and J are TRBV2 and TRBJ2-3; maybe TRBD2 (5 bases). V was trimmed by 7 bases and J by 3 bases, leaving 14 bases between them. CDR1 and CDR2 from the germline V gene are SNHLY and FYNNEI. The CDR3 contains 14 residues. CDR3 sequence reads: CASKKLSGTDTQYF. As DNA, the CDR3 is TGTGCCAGCAAAAAACTATCGGGGACAGATACGCAGTATTTT.

The gene calls are TRBV7-8 and TRBJ2-7, with TRBD2 as a possible D gene (7 bases). Looked up from germline, CDR1 is SGHVS and CDR2 is FQNEAQ. The CDR3 has 17 residues. Trimming left V 3 bases short and J 4 bases short, with 22 bases between. CDR3 region: CASSFRDIRPGRYEQYF. Written as DNA, the CDR3 is TGTGCCAGCAGCTTCCGGGACATCAGACCCGGGAGGTACGAGCAGTACTTC. Full variable domain (missing parts from reference TRBV7-8 and TRBJ2-7): GAGVSQSPRYKVAKRGQDVALRCDPISGHVSLFWYQQALGQGPEFLTYFQNEAQLDKSGLPSDRFFAERPEGSVSTLKIQRTQQEDSAVYLCASSFRDIRPGRYEQYFGPGTRLTVT.

The chain uses TRBV6-6 and TRBJ2-2; 15 bases fit TRBD2. This CDR3 is 16 amino acids long. The junction had 4 bases not matched to a gene; V was cut back by 6 bases and J by 5 bases. The germline CDR1 and CDR2 sequences are MNHNY and SVGAGI (reference sequence). The CDR3 is CASSPGLAGGTGELFF. The DNA for the CDR3 is TGTGCCAGCAGCCCGGGACTAGCGGGGGGAACCGGGGAGCTGTTTTTT.

The rearrangement uses TRBV7-2 and TRBJ2-3; 12 nucleotides agree with TRBD2. This CDR3 has 16 amino acids. J lost 8 bases, V lost 2 bases, and 8 bases had no gene match. Germline assignment: CDR1 SGHTA and CDR2 FQGNSA. In nucleotides, the CDR3 is TGTGCCAGCAGCTTAATACTAGCGGGGGGCGGCGGTACGCAGTATTTT. It codes for CASSLILAGGGGTQYF.

The genes are TRBV5-1 and TRBJ1-6, with D possibly being TRBD1 (6 bases). The CDR3 is 13 residues long. Trimming took 7 bases from V and 14 from J, leaving 19 bases between them. The germline CDR1 and CDR2 sequences are SGHRS and YFSETQ. CDR3 amino acids: CASRHDTGFTLHF. In nucleotides, the CDR3 is TGCGCCAGCCGGCACGATACAGGGTTTACCCTCCACTTT.

This chain joins TRBV19 and TRBJ1-2, with TRBD1 matching 9 bases. V lost 7 bases to trimming and J lost 4 bases; unmatched junction nucleotides: 7. Germline V gene sequence: CDR1 LNHDA, CDR2 SQIVND (reference sequence). The length of the CDR3 is 14 residues. The CDR3 loop is CASTPGQGGYGYTF. DNA of the CDR3: TGTGCCAGTACCCCGGGACAGGGAGGCTATGGCTACACCTTC. Full variable domain (rest looked up from reference TRBV19 and TRBJ1-2): DGGITQSPKYLFRKEGQNVTLSCEQNLNHDAMYWYRQDPGQGLRLIYYSQIVNDFQKGDIAEGYSVSREKKESFPLTVTSAQKNPTAFYLCASTPGQGGYGYTFGSGTRLTVV.

The rearrangement links TRBV15 to TRBJ2-7; 8 nucleotides align to TRBD2. The junction had 6 bases not matched to a gene; V was cut back by 0 bases and J by 5 bases. CDR1 is LNHNV, CDR2 YYDKDF, per germline (reference sequence). This CDR3 comprises 15 residues. The CDR3 sequence is CATSREGLVNDEQYF. The DNA for the CDR3 is TGTGCCACCAGCAGAGAGGGACTAGTGAACGACGAGCAGTACTTC.

The V and J genes are TRBV27 and TRBJ1-6; D uncertain. CDR3 length: 18 amino acids. Germline V gene lookup returns CDR1 MNHEY and CDR2 SMNVEV (reference sequence). Trimming removed 4 bases from V and 0 bases from J, with 16 bases in between. The CDR3 here is CASSSSPPSSSYNSPLHF. As DNA, the CDR3 is TGTGCCAGCAGTTCTTCTCCGCCCTCGAGCTCCTATAATTCACCCCTCCACTTT.

This chain connects TRBV3-1 (or the pseudogene TRBV3-2) to TRBJ2-2; 11 nucleotides align to TRBD2. CDR1 is LGHDT, CDR2 YNNKEL, per germline (reference sequence). Germline trimming cut 5 bases from V and 6 bases from J; bases unmatched to any gene: 8. CDR3 length: 16 residues. CDR3 sequence: CASSNSGGAQSGELFF. The DNA of the CDR3 is TGTGCCAGCAGCAATAGCGGGGGGGCTCAGTCCGGGGAGCTGTTTTTT.

The rearrangement joins TRBV4-2 to TRBJ1-4; 10 nucleotides align to TRBD1. Germline-derived CDR1 and CDR2 are LGHNA and YNFKEQ. The CDR3 has 16 amino acids. With V trimmed by 1 base and J by 7 bases, 6 bases remained unmatched. The CDR3: CASSQVVGQGSEKLFF. CDR3 DNA: TGTGCCAGCAGCCAAGTTGTGGGACAGGGGAGTGAAAAACTGTTTTTT.

The chain employs TRBV18 and TRBJ2-5; D may be TRBD1 (6 bases). This CDR3 comprises 15 residues. Germline CDR1 reads KGHSH; CDR2 reads LQKENI. The ends were cut back, 4 bases at V and 4 bases at J, with 16 bases in the middle. CDR3 region: CASSRMDSEGETQYF. CDR3 nucleotide sequence: TGTGCCAGCTCACGGATGGACAGCGAAGGAGAGACCCAGTACTTC.

The CDR3 region has the DNA TGTGCCAGCAGCTTCAACAGGGGGACTAATGAAAAACTGTTTTTT. This sequence encodes CASSFNRGTNEKLFF. The chain recombines TRBV7-9 with TRBJ1-4, with 8 bases fitting TRBD1. The germline gives CDR1 SEHNR, CDR2 FQNEAQ (reference sequence). V was pared by 3 bases and J by 2 bases, with 2 bases of the junction left unmatched. The CDR3 consists of 15 residues.

The chain joins TRBV9 to TRBJ2-1; possible D gene TRBD2, 6 bases. V was pared by 0 bases and J by 7 bases, with 23 bases between. The CDR3 length is 18 residues. Germline V gene sequence: CDR1 SGDLS, CDR2 YYNGEE. The CDR3 nucleotides are TGTGCCAGCAGCGTAGAGGTGGGTGGAGGGTGGATCGTAAATGAGCAGTTCTTC. Amino acids: CASSVEVGGGWIVNEQFF.